What follows is one T cell receptor (beta chain) and its context. Its antigen is not identified. The record originates from a study of Ad26.COV2.S vaccination and SARS-CoV-2 variants. The data were produced by immunoSEQ multiplex PCR, yet TCRdb's version contains in-frame clones alone and is incomplete. The data show hundreds of thousands of clones, roughly nine tenths seen once. Trimming shortened V by 4 bases and J by 6 bases, and 13 bases separated the two germline ends. Germline CDR1 reads LNHDA; CDR2 reads SQIVND (reference sequence). The CDR3 contains 14 residues. Overall study findings and caveats: Quantification of TCR breadth and depth may have yielded underestimates of total T cell responses.

The clonotype was recovered from a human donor who had recovered from COVID-19. This chain uses TRBV19 with TRBJ2-4; D is ambiguous. Sequenced material: peripheral blood, taken after recovery from COVID-19. The CDR3 protein is CASSTQTSRNIQYF. The CDR3, as DNA: TGTGCCAGTAGTACCCAGACGTCACGAAACATTCAGTACTTC.